This TCR beta chain is drawn from a study of blood T cell repertoires in COVID-19. The wider study: Samples taken during acute and convalescent COVID-19 were collected in the United States, Italy and Spain. The cDNA or gDNA used as material had been derived from T cells, B-cell-depleted T cells, or PBMCs.

The CDR3 runs to 14 residues. V was pared by 3 bases and J by 6 bases, with 13 bases between. Germline V gene lookup returns CDR1 LGHNA and CDR2 YSLEER. In the study's own analysis: Estimation of nucleated cell counts relied on the amplification of reference gene primers. Profiled with immunoSEQ multiplex PCR; TCRdb holds only in-frame clones, not every one. V, J and clone size derive from that table, while D and trimming were established from the DNA sequence. The sample contains under 300,000 clones, 88% of which appear only once. This sequence originates from a middle-aged woman who had recovered from COVID-19. J is TRBJ2-3 and V is TRBV4-3; weak D call: TRBD1 (6 bases). Sequencing used peripheral blood. The CDR3 DNA sequence: TGCGCCAGCAGCCAGTGGCTGGGGGCTGATACGCAGTATTTT. Protein: CASSQWLGADTQYF.